The entry below gives a single TCR beta chain sequence along with its context. What it binds is unknown. The record originates from a study of CXCR3-negative and CXCR3-positive naive CD8 T cells. The study's findings and limits: Hydrophobicity of TRB CDR3s was greater in CXCR3-positive naive cells than in CXCR3-negative naive cells.

Libraries were UMI-labeled 5' RACE TRB cDNA. Reanalyzing the 5' RACE reads, TCRdb keeps one entry per CDR3 protein, without DNA. The sample table includes under 150,000 distinct CDR3 sequences. Germline assignment: CDR1 SGHKS and CDR2 YYEKEE (reference sequence). This CDR3 contains 15 residues. V usage is TRBV5-5 and J usage is TRBJ2-2; TCRdb selects TRBD2, and the lack of DNA leaves this call unchecked. This clonotype originated in a human donor in good health. Some clones in this sample may be carry-over from other donors' samples. Material: naive CXCR3+ CD8+ T cells from blood. This sample's subset: CD45RO-CCR7+CD27+CD95- naive CD8+ T cells expressing CXCR3 (TNR3+). CDR3 amino acids: CASSQGTSGTGELFF. Full variable domain (remainder filled in from reference TRBV5-5 and TRBJ2-2): DAGVTQSPTHLIKTRGQQVTLRCSPISGHKSVSWYQQVLGQGPQFIFQYYEKEERGRGNFPDRFSARQFPNYSSELNVNALLLGDSALYLCASSQGTSGTGELFFGEGSRLTVL.